This T cell receptor beta chain was sequenced for a study of T-cell reconstitution after alpha-beta-depleted transplantation in children. The table lists this clonotype with many counts. Antigen unknown. The study, taken as a whole, reports: When one year had passed after transplant, most T-cell counts and diversity came from newly produced T cells.

A library of TCRbeta sequences, prepared with unique molecular identifiers, was generated. One entry per CDR3 protein results from TCRdb running MiXCR on the PCR reads. Among over 450,000 distinct CDR3 sequences listed, over 9.5% were seen once. This material consisted of PBMCs, taken before TCRalphabeta/CD19-depleted stem cell transplant. This receptor was identified in a child between 2 and 9 years old with inherited bone marrow failure, due to receive a stem cell transplant.

Here the CDR3 DNA reads TGTGCCAGCAGTGATTTCGGGAACACGGAAGTGGGCTACACCTTC. Its protein is CASSDFGNTEVGYTF. The chain is built from TRBV2 and TRBJ1-2; D remains ambiguous. The CDR3 contains 15 residues. The germline V and J ends were trimmed by 3 bases and 8 bases, with 19 bases remaining between them. Germline V gene data show CDR1 as SNHLY and CDR2 as FYNNEI.